These T cell receptor beta chains were read from a single sample in a study of T-cell reconstitution after alpha-beta-depleted transplantation in children. TCRdb fed the PCR reads into MiXCR, producing one record per CDR3 protein. The sample holds about 170,000 distinct CDR3 sequences, over 8.5% seen once. This material consisted of PBMCs, taken before TCRalphabeta/CD19-depleted stem cell transplant. All receptors derive from a boy between 2 and 10 years old with acute myeloid leukemia, due to receive a stem cell transplant. The CDR3 runs from the conserved cysteine through the conserved F or W. A D gene is named only where the DNA matches it firmly. For some rows the clone size is stated as once, few or many, or as a class when expanded; others skip it.

D,V,size,J,DNA,CDR3
TRBD1,TRBV12-3/TRBV12-4,many,TRBJ2-1,TGTGCCAGCAGACTACCAGGACAGGGGGCAGGCAATGAGCAGTTCTTC,CASRLPGQGAGNEQFF
TRBD2,TRBV7-2,many,TRBJ2-1,TGTGCCAGCAGCTACCACCGGCTAGCGGGGGGTAACAATGAGCAGTTCTTC,CASSYHRLAGGNNEQFF
.,TRBV30,many,TRBJ2-4,TGTGCCTGGAGTAGGACGGGAGTAGCCAAAAACATTCAGTACTTC,CAWSRTGVAKNIQYF
.,TRBV7-2,many,TRBJ2-1,TGTGCCAGCAGCCCCGGGACGGCTGACTACAATGAGCAGTTCTTC,CASSPGTADYNEQFF
.,TRBV20-1,many,TRBJ2-1,TGCAGTGCTAGAGATCGGCGGGACCACAACAATGAGCAGTTCTTC,CSARDRRDHNNEQFF
.,TRBV6-2/TRBV6-3,many,TRBJ2-5,TGTGCCAGCAGTTACCCGAAACAGCAAGTACAAGAGACCCAGTACTTC,CASSYPKQQVQETQYF
TRBD2,TRBV7-9,many,TRBJ2-1,TGTGCCAGCAGCCCTCGCGGGGGGGGCCTGTTCTTC,CASSPRGGGLFF
TRBD2,TRBV5-1,many,TRBJ2-1,TGCGCCAGCAGTCCGATAGCGGGTATTAACTACAATGAGCAGTTCTTC,CASSPIAGINYNEQFF
.,TRBV4-2,many,TRBJ1-5,TGTGCCAGCAGCCAAGACGAAACGGGAAGCAATCAGCCCCAGCATTTT,CASSQDETGSNQPQHF
.,TRBV27,many,TRBJ2-3,TGTGCCAGCAGTTTATTTAAGGGGGGACACACAGATACGCAGTATTTT,CASSLFKGGHTDTQYF
.,TRBV14,many,TRBJ1-2,TGTGCCAGCAGCCAAGATAATCGGTTATGGGGCTACACCTTC,CASSQDNRLWGYTF
.,TRBV20-1,many,TRBJ2-7,TGCAGTGCTAGAGATCCACAAAGGGCATTCTACGAGCAGTACTTC,CSARDPQRAFYEQYF
TRBD1,TRBV5-1,many,TRBJ1-2,TGCGCCAGCAGCTTGGCTTACCAGGGGGCGGAAGGCTACACCTTC,CASSLAYQGAEGYTF
.,TRBV12-3/TRBV12-4,many,TRBJ2-4,TGTGCCAGCAGTTTTGGGGGTTCCAAAAACATTCAGTACTTC,CASSFGGSKNIQYF
TRBD1,TRBV7-3,many,TRBJ2-2,TGTGCCAGCAGCCCACAGGGACAGGCCCTTACCGGGGAGCTGTTTTTT,CASSPQGQALTGELFF
TRBD2,TRBV4-1,many,TRBJ2-5,TGCGCCAGCAGCCAGGTAGCGGGGCCCCCCCAAGAGACCCAGTACTTC,CASSQVAGPPQETQYF
.,TRBV6-4,many,TRBJ2-1,TGTGCCAGCAGTGAAGTAGGGCTAGCCAATTACAATGAGCAGTTCTTC,CASSEVGLANYNEQFF
.,TRBV20-1,many,TRBJ1-4,TGCAGTGCTAGCTCCGAAAAACTGTTTTTT,CSASSEKLFF
.,TRBV10-3,many,TRBJ1-2,TGTGCCATCAGGGGGATGCACTATGGCTACACCTTC,CAIRGMHYGYTF
TRBD2,TRBV28,many,TRBJ2-2,TGTGCCAGCAAAACCCCGGCTAGCGGTGGCGTGGAGCTGTTTTTT,CASKTPASGGVELFF
.,TRBV3-1,many,TRBJ2-7,TGTGCCAGCAGGCAGGGCCACGAGCAGTACTTC,CASRQGHEQYF
.,TRBV5-1,many,TRBJ2-7,TGCGCCAGCAGCAAGGACAGCCAACTCTACGAGCAGTACTTC,CASSKDSQLYEQYF
.,TRBV7-2,many,TRBJ1-2,TGTGCCAGCAGCTTAGTGCAGGGCGGGGGCTACACCTTC,CASSLVQGGGYTF
TRBD2,TRBV5-1,many,TRBJ2-4,TGCGCCAGCAGCCCTCGCGGCGGACTAGCGGGGACCCCTGGCCAAAACATTCAGTACTTC,CASSPRGGLAGTPGQNIQYF
.,TRBV2,.,TRBJ2-2,TGTGCCAGCATGTACCTCTTGACGGTCGAGGAGCTGTTTTTT,CASMYLLTVEELFF
.,TRBV10-3,many,TRBJ1-6,TGTGCCATCAGTGGTTGGGACGGAGACGACTACTCACCCCTCCACTTT,CAISGWDGDDYSPLHF
TRBD2,TRBV11-2,.,TRBJ2-1,TGTGCCAGCACCCTCTTAGGTAGGTCGGGAGGATACAATGAGCAGTTCTTC,CASTLLGRSGGYNEQFF
.,TRBV5-4,.,TRBJ1-2,TGTGCCAGCAGCTCTGGGGAAGAGGGGCTCAGTGGCTACACCTTC,CASSSGEEGLSGYTF
.,TRBV7-8,many,TRBJ2-2,TGTGCCAGCAGCCTAGGTGGTGCCGGGGAGCTGTTTTTT,CASSLGGAGELFF
TRBD1,TRBV28,many,TRBJ2-1,TGTGCCAGCAGGGACAGGGGGCTTATTGAGCAGTTCTTC,CASRDRGLIEQFF
.,TRBV7-2,.,TRBJ2-1,TGTGCCAGCAGCCTACAATTGGTGGAGCAGTTCTTC,CASSLQLVEQFF
TRBD1,TRBV14,many,TRBJ2-1,TGTGCCAGCAGCCAAGACTATCCGGGACAGGGCTACAATGAGCAGTTCTTC,CASSQDYPGQGYNEQFF
.,TRBV2,many,TRBJ2-3,TGTGCCAGCGGAGGCAGATCCTACACAGATACGCAGTATTTT,CASGGRSYTDTQYF
TRBD1,TRBV7-2,many,TRBJ1-4,TGTGCCAGCAGCCCGGGGAGGACAGGGAGCGAAAAACTGTTTTTT,CASSPGRTGSEKLFF
.,TRBV30,.,TRBJ1-3,TGTGCCTGGATCCGGGGGGGCACCATATATTTT,CAWIRGGTIYF
.,TRBV10-3,many,TRBJ1-3,TGTGCCCTCCGACAGGTACTCGGAAACACCATATATTTT,CALRQVLGNTIYF
TRBD1,TRBV6-6,many,TRBJ1-1,TGTGCCAGCAGCCGGACAGGAGGAGTAGGAGCTTTCTTT,CASSRTGGVGAFF
TRBD1,TRBV4-1,many,TRBJ2-6,TGCGCCAGCAGCCCGCAACCGGGACAGCTCCTTTATTCTGGGGCCAACGTCCTGACTTTC,CASSPQPGQLLYSGANVLTF
.,TRBV7-8,many,TRBJ2-7,TGTGCCAGCAGTCCTTGGAGTCTCTCTAGCTCCTACGAGCAGTACTTC,CASSPWSLSSSYEQYF
TRBD2,TRBV20-1,few,TRBJ2-1,TGCTGTGCTCAATCCGGGACTAGCGGAAGCTTCTACAATGAGCAGTTCTTC,CCAQSGTSGSFYNEQFF
.,TRBV27,many,TRBJ2-1,TGTGCCAGCAGTTTTATTCTGCATGGGGGGTACAATGAGCAGTTCTTC,CASSFILHGGYNEQFF
.,TRBV3-1,many,TRBJ1-2,TGTGCCAGCAGCCAACATGGGGAGGAGGCCAACTATGGCTACACCTTC,CASSQHGEEANYGYTF
.,TRBV21-1,many,TRBJ1-5,TGTGCCAGCAGCAAAGTACCGGGGGGCGACAATCAGCCCCAGCATTTT,CASSKVPGGDNQPQHF
.,TRBV4-1,many,TRBJ2-7,TGCGCCAGCAGCCCCTACCGGAGCTCCTACGAGCAGTACTTC,CASSPYRSSYEQYF
TRBD2,TRBV29-1,many,TRBJ2-1,TGCAGCACCTGGGCGGGAGGGATGAATGAGCAGTTCTTC,CSTWAGGMNEQFF
.,TRBV7-9,many,TRBJ2-5,TGTGCCAGCAGCTTAGGACAATCAAGGGGTCGAGAGACCCAGTACTTC,CASSLGQSRGRETQYF
.,TRBV11-1,many,TRBJ2-1,TGTGCCAGCAGTCCCTCGACGGGGGGCTTCTCCTACAATGAGCAGTTCTTC,CASSPSTGGFSYNEQFF
.,TRBV6-1,few,TRBJ2-5,TGTGCCAGCAGTGAAGTGGTAACCCAAGAGACCCAGTACTTC,CASSEVVTQETQYF
.,TRBV7-3,many,TRBJ2-1,TGTGCCAGCAGCTTGACCGCCATGGACGGTTATGGGGCTGAGCAGTTCTTC,CASSLTAMDGYGAEQFF
.,TRBV6-6,many,TRBJ2-5,TGTGCCAGCAGTATAGAAGAGACCCAGTACTTC,CASSIEETQYF
.,TRBV7-9,many,TRBJ2-5,TGTGCCAGTAACCGGGAACAAGAGACCCAGTACTTC,CASNREQETQYF
.,TRBV6-5,many,TRBJ1-1,TGTGCCAGCAGTTACAGACCGCCCCAGAGCTCTGAAGCTTTCTTT,CASSYRPPQSSEAFF
TRBD2,TRBV6-1,many,TRBJ2-1,TGTGCCAGCAGTGAAGCAGCGGGGGTTTACAATGAGCAGTTCTTC,CASSEAAGVYNEQFF
.,TRBV15,many,TRBJ2-1,TGTGCCACCAGCTCGGCCCCAGGGGAAAGGGAGCAGTTCTTC,CATSSAPGEREQFF
TRBD1,TRBV28,many,TRBJ2-3,TGTGCCAGCAGTCCCGACAGGGAAGCCACAGATACGCAGTATTTT,CASSPDREATDTQYF